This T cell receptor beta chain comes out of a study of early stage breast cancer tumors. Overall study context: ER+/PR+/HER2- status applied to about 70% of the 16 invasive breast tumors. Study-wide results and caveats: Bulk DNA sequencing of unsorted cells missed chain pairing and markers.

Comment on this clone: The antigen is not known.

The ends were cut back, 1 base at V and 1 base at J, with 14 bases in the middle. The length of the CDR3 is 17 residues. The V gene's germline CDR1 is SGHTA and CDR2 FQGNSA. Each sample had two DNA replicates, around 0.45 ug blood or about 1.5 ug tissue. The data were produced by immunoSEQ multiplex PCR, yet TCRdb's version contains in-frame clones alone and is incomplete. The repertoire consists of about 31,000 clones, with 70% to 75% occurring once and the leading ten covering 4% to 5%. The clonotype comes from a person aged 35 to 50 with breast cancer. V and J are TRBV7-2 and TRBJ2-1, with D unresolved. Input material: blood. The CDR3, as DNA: TGTGCCAGCAGCTTAGAGGGTTACAGCGTATCCTACAATGAGCAGTTCTTC. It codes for CASSLEGYSVSYNEQFF.